This TCR beta chain was captured in a study of T cells in Graves' hyperthyroidism and ophthalmopathy. Overall study: At initial diagnosis, before any treatment had begun, peripheral blood was obtained. The study's findings and limits: Most expanded thyroid clonotypes above 0.001 recurred in blood.

CDR3 length: 13 amino acids. V lost 6 bases and J 6 bases, leaving 15 bases between the germline ends. Per germline, CDR1 SGHTA and CDR2 FQGTGA. Criteria for exclusion of patients were uncontrolled infection, other autoimmune disease, pregnancy or lactation. Amplified TCR beta CDR3 regions derived from RNA transcripts. HTBI primers drove first-round RT-PCR of the TCR CDR3. TCRdb independently ran MiXCR on the multiplex PCR reads; one entry per CDR3 protein. Among about 600,000 distinct CDR3 sequences listed, around 16% were seen once. The table lists this clonotype with many counts. Its antigen is unknown.

Sequenced input: blood. This chain links TRBV7-3 with TRBJ2-7; weak D call: TRBD1 (5 bases). The TCR sequence derives from a woman aged 35 to 49 with Graves' ophthalmopathy. The CDR3 DNA reads TGTGCCAGCAGTCGTCAGGGCTTTGGCGAGCAGTACTTC. Its translation: CASSRQGFGEQYF.